The clone carrying this T cell receptor (beta chain) was seen ten or more times. This CDR3 is 15 amino acids long. Trimming pared 0 bases from V and 8 bases from J, leaving 13 bases between. The sample comes from a study of CD4 and CD8 cells across lung adenocarcinoma regions. TCRdb re-called the PCR reads with MiXCR, one entry per CDR3 protein. This sample yields 7,500 to 9,000 distinct CDR3 sequences, of which over 50% are seen a single time; 24% belongs to the top ten. The receptor was isolated from a female donor with lung adenocarcinoma. The CD4 and CD8 labels of this study may be unreliable. V and J are TRBV12-3 or TRBV12-4 and TRBJ1-4; the D gene is possibly TRBD1 (5 bases). The sample consisted of CD4+ T cells from the center of a lung tumor. The CDR3 sequence is CASSLAHPRGEKLFF. Written as DNA, the CDR3 is TGTGCCAGCAGTTTAGCCCACCCACGGGGGGAAAAACTGTTTTTT.